A single sample is the source of the 14 T cell receptor beta chains below, sequenced in a study of shared clonotypes between healthy human individuals. Data came from immunoSEQ multiplex PCR; TCRdb stores just in-frame clones and leaves some out. The table shows 2 million to 3 million clones, with roughly 92% occurring only once. The sample taken for sequencing was naive CD4+ T cells sorted from blood. Stated subset: CD45RA+ positively selected. These receptors originate from a man aged 18 to 35 in good health.

The chain carries TRBV9 and TRBJ2-1; D is unresolved. The CDR3 sequence is 14 residues long. V lost 0 bases and J 0 bases, leaving 4 bases between the germline ends. In germline, CDR1 is SGDLS, CDR2 YYNGEE. DNA for the CDR3: TGTGCCAGCAGCGTAGGAGACTCCTACAATGAGCAGTTCTTC. Translation: CASSVGDSYNEQFF. Complete variable domain (other parts from reference TRBV9 and TRBJ2-1): DSGVTQTPKHLITATGQRVTLRCSPRSGDLSVYWYQQSLDQGLQFLIQYYNGEERAKGNILERFSAQQFPDLHSELNLSSLELGDSALYFCASSVGDSYNEQFFGPGTRLTVL.

J is TRBJ1-5 and V is TRBV4-1; 7 bases are shared with TRBD1. This CDR3 is 17 amino acids long. Unmatched junction bases numbered 8, after V lost 2 bases and J lost 1 base. Germline values: CDR1 MGHRA, CDR2 YSYEKL. The CDR3 loop reads CASSQSTGDTSNQPQHF. In DNA, the CDR3 is TGCGCCAGCAGCCAATCTACAGGGGATACAAGCAATCAGCCCCAGCATTTT.

The CDR3 region is CASRGGPVGEQYF. The DNA of the CDR3 is TGTGCCAGCAGAGGGGGTCCTGTCGGCGAGCAGTACTTC. The J gene is TRBJ2-5, the V gene TRBV28; the D gene is possibly TRBD1 (6 bases). The J call may be wrong; the DNA end is better matched by TRBJ2-7. CDR1 and CDR2 (germline): MDHEN, SYDVKM. This CDR3 spans 13 amino acids.

A word on this clone: The sample contains more than one DNA sequence encoding this CDR3. V and J are TRBV9 and TRBJ2-3; D unresolved. Germline values: CDR1 SGDLS, CDR2 YYNGEE. The CDR3 is made up of 12 amino acids. With 0 bases removed from V and 9 bases from J, the gap between germline ends came to 8 bases. The CDR3 reads CASSVEGPTQYF. In DNA, the CDR3 is TGTGCCAGCAGCGTAGAAGGGCCCACGCAGTATTTT. The variable domain in full, with the rest retrieved from reference TRBV9 and TRBJ2-3, is DSGVTQTPKHLITATGQRVTLRCSPRSGDLSVYWYQQSLDQGLQFLIQYYNGEERAKGNILERFSAQQFPDLHSELNLSSLELGDSALYFCASSVEGPTQYFGPGTRLTVL.

The gene calls are TRBV7-6 and TRBJ2-7, with D tentatively TRBD1 or TRBD2 (5 bases each). V gave up 3 bases and J gave up 5 bases, with 20 bases separating them. This CDR3 has 16 amino acids. Germline V lookup: CDR1 SGHVS, CDR2 FNYEAQ. The CDR3 region has the DNA TGTGCCAGCAGCTTTGGTCCGGGACGTCTGTCCCACGAGCAGTACTTC. Translated: CASSFGPGRLSHEQYF.

V usage is TRBV7-3 and J usage is TRBJ2-3, with TRBD2 identical over 12 bases. The CDR3 has 18 residues. Germline CDR1 and CDR2: SGHTA and FQGTGA. V lost 2 bases to trimming and J lost 1 base; unmatched junction nucleotides: 7. The CDR3 DNA is TGTGCCAGCAGCTTACCCGGACTAGCGGGAACTCGCACAGATACGCAGTATTTT. Residues: CASSLPGLAGTRTDTQYF.

This sequence joins TRBV7-2 and TRBJ2-6; D is ambiguous. CDR1 is SGHTA and CDR2 is FQGNSA in the germline V gene. The length of the CDR3 is 14 residues. V was cut by 4 bases and J by 7 bases, with 11 bases left in between. CDR3 protein: CASSSTMGANVLTF. CDR3 DNA sequence: TGTGCCAGCAGCTCTACAATGGGAGCCAACGTCCTGACTTTC.

V and J are TRBV5-4 and TRBJ1-3, with 11 bases matching TRBD1. Germline CDR1 and CDR2: SGHNT and YYREEE (reference sequence). J lost 2 bases, V lost 4 bases, and 5 bases had no gene match. This CDR3 is 16 amino acids long. CDR3 loop: CASSMPGQGAGNTIYF. Written as DNA, the CDR3 is TGTGCCAGCAGCATGCCGGGACAGGGGGCTGGAAACACCATATATTTT.

This chain links TRBV30 with TRBJ1-2; D remains unclear. The CDR3 runs 10 residues. CDR1 is GTSNPN, CDR2 SVGIG, per germline (reference sequence). The V and J ends lost 8 bases and 7 bases respectively, with 11 bases between them. CDR3 region: CAGSGIGYTF. The CDR3 coding sequence is TGTGCCGGATCAGGTATTGGCTACACCTTC.

The rearrangement uses TRBV28 and TRBJ2-1; TRBD1 is a possible D gene (6 bases). V was cut by 8 bases and J by 0 bases, with 17 bases left in between. The CDR3 extends over 16 amino acids. Germline V gene sequence: CDR1 MDHEN, CDR2 SYDVKM. In nucleotides, the CDR3 is TGTGCCAGCGGCCAGGGGACCGACAGCTCCTACAATGAGCAGTTCTTC. Its protein product is CASGQGTDSSYNEQFF.

V usage is TRBV5-1 and J usage is TRBJ1-4; perhaps TRBD1 as D (6 bases). Germline-derived CDR1 and CDR2 are SGHRS and YFSETQ. V lost 2 bases and J lost 8, with 13 bases in between. This CDR3 comprises 14 residues. This CDR3 is CASSFGGPGEKLFF. The DNA for the CDR3 is TGCGCCAGCAGCTTTGGGGGGCCAGGGGAAAAACTGTTTTTT.

The chain combines TRBV7-6 with TRBJ2-5, with TRBD2 matching over 11 bases. Germline V CDR1 and CDR2: SGHVS, FNYEAQ. The V segment lost 1 base and the J segment 1 base; nucleotides outside the gene matches: 5. This CDR3 comprises 17 residues. For the CDR3, the DNA is TGTGCCAGCAGCTTAGGATTACTAGCGGGGGCCCAAGAGACCCAGTACTTC. This translates into CASSLGLLAGAQETQYF.

The rearrangement joins TRBV19 to TRBJ1-4, with unresolved D. Germline CDR1 is LNHDA and CDR2 is SQIVND (reference sequence). This CDR3 is built from 14 residues. The V and J ends lost 0 bases and 8 bases respectively, with 10 bases between them. The CDR3 reads CASSIDLNSEKLFF. The CDR3 nucleotides read TGTGCCAGTAGTATAGATCTAAACAGCGAAAAACTGTTTTTT.

The rearrangement joins TRBV19 to TRBJ1-2; TRBD1 is a possible D gene (6 bases). The CDR3 runs to 14 residues. Germline V gene sequence: CDR1 LNHDA, CDR2 SQIVND (reference sequence). V was shortened by 1 base and J by 4 bases, with 10 bases between the two germline ends. The CDR3 DNA is TGTGCCAGTAGTATAGTCCTACAGGGCTATGGCTACACCTTC. Amino acid sequence: CASSIVLQGYGYTF.